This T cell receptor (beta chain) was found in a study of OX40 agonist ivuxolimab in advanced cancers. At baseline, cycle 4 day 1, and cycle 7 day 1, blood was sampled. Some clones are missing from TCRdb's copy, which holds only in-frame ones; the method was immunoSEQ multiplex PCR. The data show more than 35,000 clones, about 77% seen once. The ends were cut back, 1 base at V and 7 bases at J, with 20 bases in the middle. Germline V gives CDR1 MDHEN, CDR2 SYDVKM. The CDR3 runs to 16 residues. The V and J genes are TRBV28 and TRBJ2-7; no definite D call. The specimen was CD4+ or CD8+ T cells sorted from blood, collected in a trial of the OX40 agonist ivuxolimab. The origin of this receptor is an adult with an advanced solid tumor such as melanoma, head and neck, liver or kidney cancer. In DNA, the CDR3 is TGTGCCAGCAGTTTATCCTTGGACCGTCCGCCATGGGAGCAGTACTTC. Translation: CASSLSLDRPPWEQYF.